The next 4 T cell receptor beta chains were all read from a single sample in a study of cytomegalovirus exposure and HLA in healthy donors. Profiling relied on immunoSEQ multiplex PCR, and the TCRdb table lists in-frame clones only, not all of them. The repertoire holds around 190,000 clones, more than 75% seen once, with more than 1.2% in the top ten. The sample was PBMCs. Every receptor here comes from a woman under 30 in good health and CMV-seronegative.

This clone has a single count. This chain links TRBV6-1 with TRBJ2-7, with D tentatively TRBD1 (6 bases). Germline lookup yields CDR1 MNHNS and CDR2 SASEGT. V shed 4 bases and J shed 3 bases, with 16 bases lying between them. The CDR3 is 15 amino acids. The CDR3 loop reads CASSAPRYRDYEQYF. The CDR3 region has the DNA TGTGCCAGCAGTGCGCCCCGGTACAGGGACTACGAGCAGTACTTC.

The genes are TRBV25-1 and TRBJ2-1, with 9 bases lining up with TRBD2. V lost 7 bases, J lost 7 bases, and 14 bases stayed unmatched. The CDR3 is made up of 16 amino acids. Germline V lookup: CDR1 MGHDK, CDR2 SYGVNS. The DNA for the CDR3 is TGTGCCAGCACAAGAGGGAGCGGGAGGTTTACTAATGAGCAGTTCTTC. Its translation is CASTRGSGRFTNEQFF.

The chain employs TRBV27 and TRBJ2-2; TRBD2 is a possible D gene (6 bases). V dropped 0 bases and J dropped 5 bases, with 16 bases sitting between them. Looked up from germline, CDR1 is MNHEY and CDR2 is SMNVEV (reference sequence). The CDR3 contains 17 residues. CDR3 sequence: CASSLSHRPGGTGELFF. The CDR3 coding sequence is TGTGCCAGCAGTTTATCCCACAGACCAGGAGGGACCGGGGAGCTGTTTTTT.

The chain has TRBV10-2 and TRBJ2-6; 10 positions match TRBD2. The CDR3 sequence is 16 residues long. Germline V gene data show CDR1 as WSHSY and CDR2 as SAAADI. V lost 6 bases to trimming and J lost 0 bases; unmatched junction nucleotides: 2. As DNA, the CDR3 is TGCGCCAGCAGCAGCGGGAGGGCCTCTGGGGCCAACGTCCTGACTTTC. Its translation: CASSSGRASGANVLTF.